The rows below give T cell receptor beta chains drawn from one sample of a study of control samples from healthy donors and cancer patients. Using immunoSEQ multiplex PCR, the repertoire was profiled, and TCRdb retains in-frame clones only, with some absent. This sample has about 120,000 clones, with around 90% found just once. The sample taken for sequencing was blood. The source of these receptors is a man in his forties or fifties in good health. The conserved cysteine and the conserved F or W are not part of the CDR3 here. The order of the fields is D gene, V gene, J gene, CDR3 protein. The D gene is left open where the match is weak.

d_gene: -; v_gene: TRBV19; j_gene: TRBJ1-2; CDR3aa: ASSTPDYGYT
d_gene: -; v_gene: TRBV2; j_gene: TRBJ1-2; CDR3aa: ASSESGNYGYT
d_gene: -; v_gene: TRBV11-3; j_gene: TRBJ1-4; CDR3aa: ASSLTNNEKLF
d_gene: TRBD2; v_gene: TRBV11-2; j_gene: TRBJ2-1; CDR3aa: ASSRGLAGSYNEQF
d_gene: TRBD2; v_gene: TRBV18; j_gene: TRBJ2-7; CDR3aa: ASSPPRGVSYEQY
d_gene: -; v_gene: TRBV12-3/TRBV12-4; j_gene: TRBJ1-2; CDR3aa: ASSSRRAAGYT
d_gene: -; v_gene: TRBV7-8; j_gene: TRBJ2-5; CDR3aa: ASTGRGLQETQY
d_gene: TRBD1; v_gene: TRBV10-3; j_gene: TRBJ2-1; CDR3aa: AISETGVNEQF
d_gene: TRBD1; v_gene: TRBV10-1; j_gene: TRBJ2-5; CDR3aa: ASSESDREETQY
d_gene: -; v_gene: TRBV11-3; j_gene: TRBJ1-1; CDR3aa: ASSLTAGAQTF
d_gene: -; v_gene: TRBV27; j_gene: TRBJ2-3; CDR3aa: ASSWKGPTDTQY
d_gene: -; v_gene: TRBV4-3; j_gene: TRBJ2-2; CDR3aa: ASSQEIPGGPTGELF
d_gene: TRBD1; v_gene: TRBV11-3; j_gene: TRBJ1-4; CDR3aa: ASSLPDRDAANEKLF
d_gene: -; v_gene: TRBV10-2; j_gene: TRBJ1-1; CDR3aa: ASSGSWNTEAF
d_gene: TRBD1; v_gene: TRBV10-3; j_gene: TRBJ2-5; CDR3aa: AISESQQGEETQY
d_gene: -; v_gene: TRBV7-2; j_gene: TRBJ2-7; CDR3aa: ASRRGYEQY
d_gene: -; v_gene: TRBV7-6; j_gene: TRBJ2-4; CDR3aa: ASSPTDELAKNIQY
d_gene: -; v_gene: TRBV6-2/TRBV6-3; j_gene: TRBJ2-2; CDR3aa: ASSYGGSGSNTGELF
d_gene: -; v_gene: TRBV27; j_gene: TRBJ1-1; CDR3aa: ASSLTVGTEAF
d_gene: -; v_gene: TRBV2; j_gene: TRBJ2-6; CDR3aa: ASSGQVWGANVLT
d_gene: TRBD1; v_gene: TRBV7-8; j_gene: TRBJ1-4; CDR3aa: ASREGTVNEKLF
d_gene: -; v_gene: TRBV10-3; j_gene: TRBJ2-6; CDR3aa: ATGGLTGANVLT
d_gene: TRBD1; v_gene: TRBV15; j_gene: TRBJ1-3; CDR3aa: ATSSALPGQLSSGNTIY
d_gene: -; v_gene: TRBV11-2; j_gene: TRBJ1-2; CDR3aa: AGAGGDDYGYT
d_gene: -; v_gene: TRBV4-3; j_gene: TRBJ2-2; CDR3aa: ASSHGTAPSGELF
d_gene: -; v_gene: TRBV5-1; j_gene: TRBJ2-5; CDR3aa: ASSLGRGGSETQY
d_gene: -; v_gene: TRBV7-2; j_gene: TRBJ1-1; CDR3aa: ASSLGLGTEAF
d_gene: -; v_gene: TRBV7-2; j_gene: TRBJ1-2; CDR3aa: ASSPPGSQGYT
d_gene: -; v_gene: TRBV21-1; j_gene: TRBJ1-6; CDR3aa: ASRQSVGGQSPLH
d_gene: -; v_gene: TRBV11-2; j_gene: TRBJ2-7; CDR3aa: ASSLRQSYEQY
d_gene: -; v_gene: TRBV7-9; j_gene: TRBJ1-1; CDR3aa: ASSSFQSSEAF
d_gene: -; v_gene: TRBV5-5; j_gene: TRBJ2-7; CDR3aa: ASSLEVGPYEQY
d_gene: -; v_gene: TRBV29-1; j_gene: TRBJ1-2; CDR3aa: SVDRATNYGYT
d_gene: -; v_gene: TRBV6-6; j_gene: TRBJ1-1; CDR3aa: ASSYILGSEAF
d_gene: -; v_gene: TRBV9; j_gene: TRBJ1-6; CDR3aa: ASSVGGDNSPLH
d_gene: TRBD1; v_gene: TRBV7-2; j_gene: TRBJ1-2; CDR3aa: ASSWDRVEVGLGGYT
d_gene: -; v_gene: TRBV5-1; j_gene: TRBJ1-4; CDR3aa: ASSVSGLTTNEKLF